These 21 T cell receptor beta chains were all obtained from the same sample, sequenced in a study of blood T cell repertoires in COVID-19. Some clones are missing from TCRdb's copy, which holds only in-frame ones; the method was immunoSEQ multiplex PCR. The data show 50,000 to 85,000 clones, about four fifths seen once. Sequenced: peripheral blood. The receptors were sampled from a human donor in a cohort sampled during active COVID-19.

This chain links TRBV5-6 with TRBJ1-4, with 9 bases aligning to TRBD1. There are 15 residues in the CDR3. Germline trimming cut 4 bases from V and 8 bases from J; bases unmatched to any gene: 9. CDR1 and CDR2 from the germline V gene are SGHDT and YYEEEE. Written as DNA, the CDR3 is TGTGCCAGCAGCAGCCGGGACAGGGTTTGGGAAAAACTGTTTTTT. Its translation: CASSSRDRVWEKLFF. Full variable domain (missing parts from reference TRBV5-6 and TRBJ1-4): DAGVTQSPTHLIKTRGQQVTLRCSPKSGHDTVSWYQQALGQGPQFIFQYYEEEERQRGNFPDRFSGHQFPNYSSELNVNALLLGDSALYLCASSSRDRVWEKLFFGSGTQLSVL.

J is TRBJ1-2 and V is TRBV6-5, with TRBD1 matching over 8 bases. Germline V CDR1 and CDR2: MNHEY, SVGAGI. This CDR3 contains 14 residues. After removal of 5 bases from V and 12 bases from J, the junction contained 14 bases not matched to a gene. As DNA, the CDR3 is TGTGCCAGCAGTCGTGGACAGGGAACCCCTCACCACACCTTC. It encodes CASSRGQGTPHHTF.

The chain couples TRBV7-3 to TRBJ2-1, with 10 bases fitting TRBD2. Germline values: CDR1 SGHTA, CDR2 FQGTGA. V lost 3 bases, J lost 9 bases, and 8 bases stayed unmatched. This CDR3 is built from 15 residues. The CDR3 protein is CASSFRAGGPSEQFF. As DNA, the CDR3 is TGTGCCAGCAGCTTCCGAGCGGGAGGGCCTAGTGAGCAGTTCTTC.

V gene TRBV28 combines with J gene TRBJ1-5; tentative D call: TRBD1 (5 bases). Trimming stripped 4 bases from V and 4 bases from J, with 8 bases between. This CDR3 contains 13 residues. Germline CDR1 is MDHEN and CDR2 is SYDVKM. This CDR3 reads CASSWGRNQPQHF. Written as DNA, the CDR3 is TGTGCCAGCAGTTGGGGCAGAAATCAGCCCCAGCATTTT. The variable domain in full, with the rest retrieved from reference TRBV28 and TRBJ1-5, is DVKVTQSSRYLVKRTGEKVFLECVQDMDHENMFWYRQDPGLGLRLIYFSYDVKMKEKGDIPEGYSVSREKKERFSLILESASTNQTSMYLCASSWGRNQPQHFGDGTRLSIL.

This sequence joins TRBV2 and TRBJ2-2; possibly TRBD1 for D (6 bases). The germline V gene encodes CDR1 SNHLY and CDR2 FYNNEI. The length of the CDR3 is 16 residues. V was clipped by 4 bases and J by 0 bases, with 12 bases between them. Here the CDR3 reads CASSAPEGANTGELFF. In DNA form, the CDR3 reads TGTGCCAGCAGTGCCCCTGAGGGGGCGAACACCGGGGAGCTGTTTTTT.

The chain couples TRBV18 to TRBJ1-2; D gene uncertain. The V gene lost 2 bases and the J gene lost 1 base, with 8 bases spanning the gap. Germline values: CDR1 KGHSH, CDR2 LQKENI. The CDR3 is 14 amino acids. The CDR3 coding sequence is TGTGCCAGCTCACCAGACCCGGGTAACTATGGCTACACCTTC. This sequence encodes CASSPDPGNYGYTF.

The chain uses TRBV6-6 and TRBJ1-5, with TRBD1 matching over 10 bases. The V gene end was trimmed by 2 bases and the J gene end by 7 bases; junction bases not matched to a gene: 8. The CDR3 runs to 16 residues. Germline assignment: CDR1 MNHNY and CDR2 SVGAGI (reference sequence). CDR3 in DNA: TGTGCCAGCAGTTACGGGAGACAGGGGGCAGGACAGCCCCAGCATTTT. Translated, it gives CASSYGRQGAGQPQHF.

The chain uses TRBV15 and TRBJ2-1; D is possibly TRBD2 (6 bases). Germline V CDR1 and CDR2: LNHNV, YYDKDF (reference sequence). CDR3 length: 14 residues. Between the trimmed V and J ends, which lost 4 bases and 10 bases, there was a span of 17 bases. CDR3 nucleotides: TGTGCCACCAGCACCCGGGAGACCCGTCGCGAGCAGTTCTTC. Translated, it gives CATSTRETRREQFF. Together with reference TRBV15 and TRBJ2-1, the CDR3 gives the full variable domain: DAMVIQNPRYQVTQFGKPVTLSCSQTLNHNVMYWYQQKSSQAPKLLFHYYDKDFNNEADTPDNFQSRRPNTSFCFLDIRSPGLGDTAMYLCATSTRETRREQFFGPGTRLTVL.

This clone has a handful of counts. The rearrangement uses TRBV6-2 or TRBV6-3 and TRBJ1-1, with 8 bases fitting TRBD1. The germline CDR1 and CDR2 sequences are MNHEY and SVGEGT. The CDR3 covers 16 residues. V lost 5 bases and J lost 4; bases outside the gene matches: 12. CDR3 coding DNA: TGTGCCAGCAGTCGGATCCCGCAGACAGGGGCCACTGAAGCTTTCTTT. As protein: CASSRIPQTGATEAFF.

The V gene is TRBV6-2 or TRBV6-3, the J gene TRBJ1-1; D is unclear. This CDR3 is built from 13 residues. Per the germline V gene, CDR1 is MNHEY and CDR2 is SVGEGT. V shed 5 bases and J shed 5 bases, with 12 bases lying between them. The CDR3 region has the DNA TGTGCCAGCAGTCGTACAGCTGGGACTGAAGCTTTCTTT. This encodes CASSRTAGTEAFF.

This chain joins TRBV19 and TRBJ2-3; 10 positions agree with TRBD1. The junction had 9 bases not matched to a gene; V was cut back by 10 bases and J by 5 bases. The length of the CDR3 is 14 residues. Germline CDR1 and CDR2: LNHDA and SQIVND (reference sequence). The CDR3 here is CAIYGTGEIDTQYF. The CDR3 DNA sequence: TGTGCCATCTACGGGACAGGGGAGATAGATACGCAGTATTTT.

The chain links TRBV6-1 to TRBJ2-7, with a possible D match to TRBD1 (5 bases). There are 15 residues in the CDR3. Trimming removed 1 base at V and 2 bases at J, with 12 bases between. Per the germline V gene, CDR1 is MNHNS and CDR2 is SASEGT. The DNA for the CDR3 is TGTGCCAGCAGTGAAGGACAGACAGAGACCTACGAGCAGTACTTC. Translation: CASSEGQTETYEQYF.

The CDR3 DNA sequence: TGTGCCAGCACCAAACCGGGACTAGCGGGAGATACGCAGTATTTT. It encodes CASTKPGLAGDTQYF. This chain joins TRBV5-4 and TRBJ2-3, with TRBD2 identical over 12 bases. Trimming took 6 bases from V and 5 from J; bases not matched to a gene: 7. The CDR3 totals 15 residues. Germline values: CDR1 SGHNT, CDR2 YYREEE (reference sequence). Together with reference TRBV5-4 and TRBJ2-3, the CDR3 gives the full variable domain: ETGVTQSPTHLIKTRGQQVTLRCSSQSGHNTVSWYQQALGQGPQFIFQYYREEENGRGNFPPRFSGLQFPNYSSELNVNALELDDSALYLCASTKPGLAGDTQYFGPGTRLTVL.

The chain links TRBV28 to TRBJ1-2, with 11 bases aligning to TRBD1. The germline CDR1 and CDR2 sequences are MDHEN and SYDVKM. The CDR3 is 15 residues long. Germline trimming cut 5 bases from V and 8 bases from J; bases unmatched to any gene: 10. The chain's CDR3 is CASSQRTGGFEGYTF. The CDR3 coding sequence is TGTGCCAGCAGTCAGCGGACAGGGGGCTTCGAGGGCTACACCTTC.

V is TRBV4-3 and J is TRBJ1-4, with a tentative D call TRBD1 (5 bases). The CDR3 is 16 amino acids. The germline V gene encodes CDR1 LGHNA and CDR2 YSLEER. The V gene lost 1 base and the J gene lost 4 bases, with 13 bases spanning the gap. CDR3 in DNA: TGCGCCAGCAGCCAAGGCACCCAGGGTCGTAATGAAAAACTGTTTTTT. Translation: CASSQGTQGRNEKLFF.

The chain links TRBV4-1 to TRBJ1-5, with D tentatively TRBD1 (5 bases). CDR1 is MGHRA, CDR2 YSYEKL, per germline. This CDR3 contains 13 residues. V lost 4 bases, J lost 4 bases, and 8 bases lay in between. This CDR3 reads CASSLDRNQPQHF. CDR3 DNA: TGCGCCAGCAGCCTAGACAGAAATCAGCCCCAGCATTTT.

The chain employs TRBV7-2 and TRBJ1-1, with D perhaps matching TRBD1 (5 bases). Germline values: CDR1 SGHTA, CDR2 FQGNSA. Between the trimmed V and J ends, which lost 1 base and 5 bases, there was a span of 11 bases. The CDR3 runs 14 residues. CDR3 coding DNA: TGTGCCAGCAGCTTAGGCTGGGGGGATACTGAAGCTTTCTTT. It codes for CASSLGWGDTEAFF.

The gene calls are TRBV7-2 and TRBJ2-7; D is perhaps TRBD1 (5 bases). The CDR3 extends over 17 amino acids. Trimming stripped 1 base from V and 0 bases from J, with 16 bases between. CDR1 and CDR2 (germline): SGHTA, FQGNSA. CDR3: CASSLVWGGASSYEQYF. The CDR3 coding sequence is TGTGCCAGCAGCTTAGTATGGGGTGGGGCTAGCTCCTACGAGCAGTACTTC.

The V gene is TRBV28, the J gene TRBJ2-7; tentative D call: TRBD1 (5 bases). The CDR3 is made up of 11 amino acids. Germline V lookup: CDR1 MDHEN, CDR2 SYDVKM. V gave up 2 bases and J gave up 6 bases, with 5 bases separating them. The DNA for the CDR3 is TGTGCCAGCAGTTTAGGGGCCGAGCAGTACTTC. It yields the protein CASSLGAEQYF. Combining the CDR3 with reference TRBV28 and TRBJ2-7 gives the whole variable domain DVKVTQSSRYLVKRTGEKVFLECVQDMDHENMFWYRQDPGLGLRLIYFSYDVKMKEKGDIPEGYSVSREKKERFSLILESASTNQTSMYLCASSLGAEQYFGPGTRLTVT.

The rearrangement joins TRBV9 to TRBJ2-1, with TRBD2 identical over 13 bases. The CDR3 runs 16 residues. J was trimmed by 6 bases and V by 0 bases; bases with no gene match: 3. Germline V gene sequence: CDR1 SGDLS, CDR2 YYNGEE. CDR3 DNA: TGTGCCAGCAGCGTAGCGGGACTAGCGGGACCCAATGAGCAGTTCTTC. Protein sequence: CASSVAGLAGPNEQFF.

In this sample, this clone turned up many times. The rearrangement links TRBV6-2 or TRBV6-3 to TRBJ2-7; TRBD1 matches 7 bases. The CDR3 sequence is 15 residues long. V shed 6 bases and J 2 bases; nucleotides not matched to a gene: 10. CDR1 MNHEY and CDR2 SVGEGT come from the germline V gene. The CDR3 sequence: CASSPRGQVTYEQYF. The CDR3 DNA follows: TGTGCCAGCAGCCCTAGAGGACAGGTGACCTACGAGCAGTACTTC.